Listed below are T cell receptor beta chains from one sample, sequenced in a study of early T cells in non-severe SARS-CoV-2 infection. TCRdb re-analysed the 5' RACE reads in MiXCR, keeping a single row per CDR3 protein. The sample includes tens of thousands of distinct CDR3 sequences, roughly 5.4% of them seen just once. Sequenced: whole blood. The source is an adult who was a healthcare worker with PCR-confirmed SARS-CoV-2 infection or an uninfected control (not recorded which). CDR3s include the opening cysteine and the closing phenylalanine or tryptophan. Each record gives: CDR3 DNA, CDR3 protein, V gene, J gene, D gene, clone size. The D gene is left open where the match is weak. The listing skips clone size in some rows; elsewhere it reads once, few, many or a size class.

CDR3nt: TGCAGTGCTAGACGGGGGGGCCGGGAGCTGTTTTTT
CDR3aa: CSARRGGRELFF
v_gene: TRBV20-1
j_gene: TRBJ2-2
d_gene: TRBD2
abundance: few

CDR3nt: TGTGCCAGCAGTTTATATCAAGGCGATGGAGCTGGAGATACGCAGTATTTT
CDR3aa: CASSLYQGDGAGDTQYF
v_gene: TRBV28
j_gene: TRBJ2-3
d_gene: NA
abundance: NA

CDR3nt: TGTGCCAGCGGGCTTTTGGGCAATCAGCCCCAGCATTTT
CDR3aa: CASGLLGNQPQHF
v_gene: TRBV12-3/TRBV12-4
j_gene: TRBJ1-5
d_gene: NA
abundance: many

CDR3nt: TGTGCCAGCTTAACTAGCGGGACATCAGATACGCAGTATTTT
CDR3aa: CASLTSGTSDTQYF
v_gene: TRBV28
j_gene: TRBJ2-3
d_gene: TRBD2
abundance: few

CDR3nt: TGTGCCAGCAGGACTAGCGGCTACGAGCAGTACTTC
CDR3aa: CASRTSGYEQYF
v_gene: TRBV11-2
j_gene: TRBJ2-7
d_gene: TRBD2
abundance: few

CDR3nt: TGTGCCAGCAGCTTAGCGAGGACAGGGGTTATGCAGTTCTTC
CDR3aa: CASSLARTGVMQFF
v_gene: TRBV7-2
j_gene: TRBJ2-1
d_gene: TRBD1
abundance: many

CDR3nt: TGTGCCAGCAGTCCCCCCCTCCTCGGGGCTCGCAATCAGCCCCAGCATTTT
CDR3aa: CASSPPLLGARNQPQHF
v_gene: TRBV28
j_gene: TRBJ1-5
d_gene: NA
abundance: few

CDR3nt: TGCAGTGCTAGAGTACGGGAGGCCAAAAACATTCAGTACTTC
CDR3aa: CSARVREAKNIQYF
v_gene: TRBV20-1
j_gene: TRBJ2-4
d_gene: NA
abundance: many

CDR3nt: TGTGCCAGCAGTGGGGTAGACAATTCACCCCTCCACTTT
CDR3aa: CASSGVDNSPLHF
v_gene: TRBV6-1
j_gene: TRBJ1-6
d_gene: NA
abundance: NA

CDR3nt: TGTGCCAGCAGTGCGACAGGGGGAGGCAATCAGCCCCAGCATTTT
CDR3aa: CASSATGGGNQPQHF
v_gene: TRBV6-4
j_gene: TRBJ1-5
d_gene: TRBD1
abundance: many

CDR3nt: TGCGCCAGCAGCCAAGAAGCGGGAGGGAGAAATGAGCAGTTCTTC
CDR3aa: CASSQEAGGRNEQFF
v_gene: TRBV4-3
j_gene: TRBJ2-1
d_gene: TRBD2
abundance: many

CDR3nt: TGTGCCAGCAGTTCCCCGGCGGTAGCGGTCCACGAGCAGTACTTC
CDR3aa: CASSSPAVAVHEQYF
v_gene: TRBV12-3/TRBV12-4
j_gene: TRBJ2-7
d_gene: NA
abundance: many

CDR3nt: TGTGCCAGCAGTCTCAGGACTAGCGGGAGTTATGAGCAGTTCTTC
CDR3aa: CASSLRTSGSYEQFF
v_gene: TRBV12-3/TRBV12-4
j_gene: TRBJ2-1
d_gene: TRBD2
abundance: NA

CDR3nt: TGTGCCAGCAGCTCGCCGGACTCGGCAACTAATGAAAAACTGTTTTTT
CDR3aa: CASSSPDSATNEKLFF
v_gene: TRBV7-9
j_gene: TRBJ1-4
d_gene: NA
abundance: NA

CDR3nt: TGTGCCAGCAGCGTAGATGGTACAGGAACCTATGGCTACACCTTC
CDR3aa: CASSVDGTGTYGYTF
v_gene: TRBV9
j_gene: TRBJ1-2
d_gene: NA
abundance: NA

CDR3nt: TGCAGCGTAGGACAGAACACAGATACGCAGTATTTT
CDR3aa: CSVGQNTDTQYF
v_gene: TRBV29-1
j_gene: TRBJ2-3
d_gene: NA
abundance: many

CDR3nt: TGTGCCAGCAGTCTTGCCCAATCACCCCTCCACTTT
CDR3aa: CASSLAQSPLHF
v_gene: TRBV2
j_gene: TRBJ1-6
d_gene: NA
abundance: many

CDR3nt: TGTGCCAGCAGCAGAACTAGCGGGAGGGCCCTCTGGCCGTTCTTC
CDR3aa: CASSRTSGRALWPFF
v_gene: TRBV7-9
j_gene: TRBJ2-1
d_gene: TRBD2
abundance: many

CDR3nt: TGTGCCAGCAGCTCCACGCGTGAGCAGTTCTTC
CDR3aa: CASSSTREQFF
v_gene: TRBV5-6
j_gene: TRBJ2-1
d_gene: NA
abundance: many

CDR3nt: TGTGCCAGCAGCTTGGTTAGCGGGAGAAGCTCAGATACGCAGTATTTT
CDR3aa: CASSLVSGRSSDTQYF
v_gene: TRBV5-5
j_gene: TRBJ2-3
d_gene: TRBD2
abundance: many

CDR3nt: TGTGCCAGCAGCTTAGCGACCCGAGCCTCTGGAAACACCATATATTTT
CDR3aa: CASSLATRASGNTIYF
v_gene: TRBV7-9
j_gene: TRBJ1-3
d_gene: NA
abundance: many

CDR3nt: TGTGCCAGCAGCCTCAACCCTCACGAGCAGTACTTC
CDR3aa: CASSLNPHEQYF
v_gene: TRBV11-2
j_gene: TRBJ2-7
d_gene: NA
abundance: few

CDR3nt: TGTGCCAGCAGCTTAGGGCCCCTCAAAGAGACCCAGTACTTC
CDR3aa: CASSLGPLKETQYF
v_gene: TRBV7-6
j_gene: TRBJ2-5
d_gene: NA
abundance: NA

CDR3nt: TGTGCCAGCAGCTTACATGATAGCGGCTACAATGAGCAGTTCTTC
CDR3aa: CASSLHDSGYNEQFF
v_gene: TRBV7-9
j_gene: TRBJ2-1
d_gene: NA
abundance: few

CDR3nt: TGTGCCAGCAGTTACACCGATGAAAAGCTGTTTTTT
CDR3aa: CASSYTDEKLFF
v_gene: TRBV6-6
j_gene: TRBJ1-4
d_gene: NA
abundance: many

CDR3nt: TGTGCCAGCAGTTTTTTTCAAACAGGGGCCTCTTCCTATGGCTACACCTTC
CDR3aa: CASSFFQTGASSYGYTF
v_gene: TRBV12-3/TRBV12-4
j_gene: TRBJ1-2
d_gene: TRBD1
abundance: few

CDR3nt: TGTGCCAGCAGCTCGGGACTATCGAGGGAGCAGTACTTC
CDR3aa: CASSSGLSREQYF
v_gene: TRBV7-3
j_gene: TRBJ2-7
d_gene: TRBD2
abundance: few

CDR3nt: TGTGCCAGCAGTTTGGCAGGGGGCAGATCACCCCTCCACTTT
CDR3aa: CASSLAGGRSPLHF
v_gene: TRBV28
j_gene: TRBJ1-6
d_gene: TRBD1
abundance: many

CDR3nt: TGTGCCAGCAGCTTAGGGCCGGGGACAGATACGCAGTATTTT
CDR3aa: CASSLGPGTDTQYF
v_gene: TRBV7-3
j_gene: TRBJ2-3
d_gene: NA
abundance: once

CDR3nt: TGTGCCAGCACCCTCAGGGGACCCGGGGCCAACGTCCTGACTTTC
CDR3aa: CASTLRGPGANVLTF
v_gene: TRBV28
j_gene: TRBJ2-6
d_gene: NA
abundance: many

CDR3nt: TGTGCCACCATACCGGGGGCCGGTGAAAAACTGTTTTTT
CDR3aa: CATIPGAGEKLFF
v_gene: TRBV7-9
j_gene: TRBJ1-4
d_gene: NA
abundance: many

CDR3nt: TGTGCCAGCAGTTACTCGAAGGCTAACTCTAACTATGGCTACACCTTC
CDR3aa: CASSYSKANSNYGYTF
v_gene: TRBV6-6
j_gene: TRBJ1-2
d_gene: NA
abundance: many

CDR3nt: TGTGCCAGCAGCTCATGGACTAGCGGAAACACAGATACGCAGTATTTT
CDR3aa: CASSSWTSGNTDTQYF
v_gene: TRBV7-2
j_gene: TRBJ2-3
d_gene: TRBD2
abundance: many

CDR3nt: TGTGCCAGCAGCTCCCAACCCGGGAGGGAGACCCAGTACTTC
CDR3aa: CASSSQPGRETQYF
v_gene: TRBV11-3
j_gene: TRBJ2-5
d_gene: TRBD2
abundance: few

CDR3nt: TGTGCCAGCAGGGCAACTAGCGGGGCCAGCTCCTACGAGCAGTACTTC
CDR3aa: CASRATSGASSYEQYF
v_gene: TRBV6-5
j_gene: TRBJ2-7
d_gene: TRBD2
abundance: NA

CDR3nt: TGTGCCAGCAGCCAAAGAGGCAGCACTGAAGCTTTCTTT
CDR3aa: CASSQRGSTEAFF
v_gene: TRBV3-1
j_gene: TRBJ1-1
d_gene: NA
abundance: many

CDR3nt: TGTGCCAGCAGTCCCTCCGGGACACCCGAGACCCAGTACTTC
CDR3aa: CASSPSGTPETQYF
v_gene: TRBV28
j_gene: TRBJ2-5
d_gene: NA
abundance: many

CDR3nt: TGTGCCAGCAGCTTAGCAAGGACAGGCTTCTCCGAGCAGTACTTC
CDR3aa: CASSLARTGFSEQYF
v_gene: TRBV11-2
j_gene: TRBJ2-7
d_gene: TRBD1
abundance: many

CDR3nt: TGTGCCAGCAGTTTATCTGGGTATACGCAGTATTTT
CDR3aa: CASSLSGYTQYF
v_gene: TRBV12-3/TRBV12-4
j_gene: TRBJ2-3
d_gene: NA
abundance: many

CDR3nt: TGTGCCAGCAGTTTTGCACAGACCTACGAGCAGTACTTC
CDR3aa: CASSFAQTYEQYF
v_gene: TRBV12-3/TRBV12-4
j_gene: TRBJ2-7
d_gene: NA
abundance: many

CDR3nt: TGTGCCAGCAGCCAGGGTAGCTACTACGAGCAGTACTTC
CDR3aa: CASSQGSYYEQYF
v_gene: TRBV4-2
j_gene: TRBJ2-7
d_gene: NA
abundance: NA

CDR3nt: TGCGCCAGCAGCCTCAACACGGGAGACAGCTACAATGAGCAGTTCTTC
CDR3aa: CASSLNTGDSYNEQFF
v_gene: TRBV4-3
j_gene: TRBJ2-1
d_gene: NA
abundance: many

CDR3nt: TGTGCCAGCAGCGCCTCTGCCACGACCCAAGAGACCCAGTACTTC
CDR3aa: CASSASATTQETQYF
v_gene: TRBV9
j_gene: TRBJ2-5
d_gene: NA
abundance: many

CDR3nt: TGCGCCAGCAGCTGGACAGGGTACGAGACCCAGTACTTC
CDR3aa: CASSWTGYETQYF
v_gene: TRBV5-1
j_gene: TRBJ2-5
d_gene: TRBD1
abundance: many

CDR3nt: TGCAGCGTTAAGTTAGGGGGGGAGACCCAGTACTTC
CDR3aa: CSVKLGGETQYF
v_gene: TRBV29-1
j_gene: TRBJ2-5
d_gene: NA
abundance: NA

CDR3nt: TGCAGTGCTAGAGGTTTAGGGACAGGGGACGACAATGAGCAGTTCTTC
CDR3aa: CSARGLGTGDDNEQFF
v_gene: TRBV20-1
j_gene: TRBJ2-1
d_gene: TRBD1
abundance: many

CDR3nt: TGTGCCAGCAGCTTAGCGCTTCTGGCGGGAGGCAACACAGATACGCAGTATTTT
CDR3aa: CASSLALLAGGNTDTQYF
v_gene: TRBV11-2
j_gene: TRBJ2-3
d_gene: TRBD2
abundance: few

CDR3nt: TGTGCCAGCAGTTGGCCACAGGGCAATCAGCCCCAGCATTTT
CDR3aa: CASSWPQGNQPQHF
v_gene: TRBV28
j_gene: TRBJ1-5
d_gene: NA
abundance: many

CDR3nt: TGTGCCAGCAGTTCCCCAGCTCTTGAGACCCAGTACTTC
CDR3aa: CASSSPALETQYF
v_gene: TRBV28
j_gene: TRBJ2-5
d_gene: NA
abundance: many

CDR3nt: TGTGCCAGCAGCAGATCAATTACAGGGATTAACGGGGAGCTGTTTTTT
CDR3aa: CASSRSITGINGELFF
v_gene: TRBV7-2
j_gene: TRBJ2-2
d_gene: NA
abundance: few

CDR3nt: TGCAGTGCTAGAGATCAGGGTATGGGCAATCAGCCCCAGCATTTT
CDR3aa: CSARDQGMGNQPQHF
v_gene: TRBV20-1
j_gene: TRBJ1-5
d_gene: NA
abundance: many

CDR3nt: TGTGCCAGCAGCTCACGGACCCGGGATGAGCAGTTCTTC
CDR3aa: CASSSRTRDEQFF
v_gene: TRBV11-3
j_gene: TRBJ2-1
d_gene: NA
abundance: many

CDR3nt: TGCAGCGTTGAGACTAGCGGCGGCACCGGGGAGCTGTTTTTT
CDR3aa: CSVETSGGTGELFF
v_gene: TRBV29-1
j_gene: TRBJ2-2
d_gene: TRBD2
abundance: NA

CDR3nt: TGCAGCGTCAAACCCTACAATGAGCAGTTCTTC
CDR3aa: CSVKPYNEQFF
v_gene: TRBV29-1
j_gene: TRBJ2-1
d_gene: NA
abundance: medium-sized

CDR3nt: TGTGCCAGCAGCTCTAGAGTGGCGGTTTACAATGAGCAGTTCTTC
CDR3aa: CASSSRVAVYNEQFF
v_gene: TRBV5-4
j_gene: TRBJ2-1
d_gene: NA
abundance: many

CDR3nt: TGTGCCAGCAGCTTGGAAGTGGGGGCGGCCGGGGAGCTGTTTTTT
CDR3aa: CASSLEVGAAGELFF
v_gene: TRBV5-5
j_gene: TRBJ2-2
d_gene: NA
abundance: many